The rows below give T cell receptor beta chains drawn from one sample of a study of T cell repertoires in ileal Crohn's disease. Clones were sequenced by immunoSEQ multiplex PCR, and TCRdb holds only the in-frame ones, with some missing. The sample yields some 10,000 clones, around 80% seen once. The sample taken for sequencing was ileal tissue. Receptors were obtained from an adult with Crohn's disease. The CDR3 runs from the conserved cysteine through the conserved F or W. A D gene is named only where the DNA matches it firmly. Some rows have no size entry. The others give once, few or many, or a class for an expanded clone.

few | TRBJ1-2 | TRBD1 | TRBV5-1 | TGCGCCAGCAGCACGGACAGGGTCGAATATGGCTACACCTTC | CASSTDRVEYGYTF
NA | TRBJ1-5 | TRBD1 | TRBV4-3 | TGCGCCAGCAGCCAAGATCGCTCGGGACAGGGGTTTCAGCCCCAGCATTTT | CASSQDRSGQGFQPQHF
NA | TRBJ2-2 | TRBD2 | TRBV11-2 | TGTGCCAGCAGCTTAGATTACGGGGGGAGCGGGGAGCTGTTTTTT | CASSLDYGGSGELFF
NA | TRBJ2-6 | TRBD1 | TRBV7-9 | TGTGCCAGCAGCCCCTCTGGGCCGGGACAGGGCTCCGGGGCCAACGTCCTGACTTTC | CASSPSGPGQGSGANVLTF
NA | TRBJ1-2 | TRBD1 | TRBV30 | TGTGCCTGGTACCGGGACAGCTATGGCTACACCTTC | CAWYRDSYGYTF
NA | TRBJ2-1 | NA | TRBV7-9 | TGTGCCAGCAGCAAGACTAGTACTGAGCAGTTCTTC | CASSKTSTEQFF
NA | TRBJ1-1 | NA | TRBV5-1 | TGCGCCAGCAGCTTGGCGGGGCCAGGGGCTGAAGCTTTCTTT | CASSLAGPGAEAFF
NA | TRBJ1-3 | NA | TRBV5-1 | TGCGCCAGCAGCTTGGAGGGGGAAAACACCATATATTTT | CASSLEGENTIYF
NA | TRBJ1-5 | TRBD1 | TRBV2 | TGTGCCAGCAGTCTGACAGGGAGTCAGCCCCAGCATTTT | CASSLTGSQPQHF
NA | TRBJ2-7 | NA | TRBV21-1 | TGTGCCAGCAGCACCACTAGCGACTGCGCCTACGAGCAGTACTTC | CASSTTSDCAYEQYF
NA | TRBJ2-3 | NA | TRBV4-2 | TGTGCCAGCAGCCAAGGGGGGACTGGCACAGATACGCAGTATTTT | CASSQGGTGTDTQYF
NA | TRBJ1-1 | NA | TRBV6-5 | TGTGCCAGCAGTGTTCGGGGTAACACTGAAGCTTTCTTT | CASSVRGNTEAFF
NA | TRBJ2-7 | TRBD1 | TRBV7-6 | TGTGCCAGCAGCCCACGGACAGGGGGGGTTTTCTACGAGCAGTACTTC | CASSPRTGGVFYEQYF
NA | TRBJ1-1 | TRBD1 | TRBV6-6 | TGTGCCAGCTCGGGACAGGTGAACACTGAAGCTTTCTTT | CASSGQVNTEAFF
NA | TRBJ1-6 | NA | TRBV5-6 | TGTGCCAGCAGCTTGACAGGGCTTGAATCACCCCTCCACTTT | CASSLTGLESPLHF
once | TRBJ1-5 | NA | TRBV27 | TGTGCCAGCAGTTTTGCCTCAACAGGTCAGCCCCAGCATTTT | CASSFASTGQPQHF
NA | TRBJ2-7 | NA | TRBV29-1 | TGCAGCGTCTTGGTGACAAGTGCGGAGCAGTACTTC | CSVLVTSAEQYF
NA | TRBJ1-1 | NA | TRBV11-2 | TGTGCCAGCAGCTCAACAGGGTTTGGCACTGAAGCTTTCTTT | CASSSTGFGTEAFF
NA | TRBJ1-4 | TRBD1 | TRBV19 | TGTGCCAGTAGTAGAAATGGGGGACAGTCTAATGAAAAACTGTTTTTT | CASSRNGGQSNEKLFF
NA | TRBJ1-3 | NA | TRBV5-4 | TGTGCCAGCAGCCCCCGAGGGGGGGGCTACTCTGGAAACACCATATATTTT | CASSPRGGGYSGNTIYF
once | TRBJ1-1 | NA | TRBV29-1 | TGCACCACCGGGGGGGCGCGGAACACTGAAGCTTTCTTT | CTTGGARNTEAFF
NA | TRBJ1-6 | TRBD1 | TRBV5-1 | TGCGCCAGCAGCTGGGACAGGGGAGTCTTGAATTCACCCCTCCACTTT | CASSWDRGVLNSPLHF
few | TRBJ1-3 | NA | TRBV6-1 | TGTGCCAGCACCCGGGGGGCTGGAAACACCATATATTTT | CASTRGAGNTIYF
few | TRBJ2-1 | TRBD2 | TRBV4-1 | TGCGCCAGCAGCCCCTACGGACTAGAAGTTGGCAATGAGCAGTTCTTC | CASSPYGLEVGNEQFF
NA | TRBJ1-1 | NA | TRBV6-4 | TGTGCCAGCAGTGAGACAGAGAACACTGAAGCTTTCTTT | CASSETENTEAFF
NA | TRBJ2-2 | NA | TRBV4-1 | TGCGCCAGCAGCCAAGAGGGAGTAGAAACCGGGGAGCTGTTTTTT | CASSQEGVETGELFF
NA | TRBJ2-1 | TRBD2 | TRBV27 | TGTGCCAGCAGTTACAGTAGCGGGGTCACCAGCTCCTACAATGAGCAGTTCTTC | CASSYSSGVTSSYNEQFF
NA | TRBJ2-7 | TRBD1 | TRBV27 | TGTGCCAGCAGTAGACAGGGGGCGATGGACGAGCAGTACTTC | CASSRQGAMDEQYF
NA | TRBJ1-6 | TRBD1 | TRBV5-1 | TGCGCCAGCAGCTTGGGGCCAAGGACAGGGGGGAATTCACCCCTCCACTTT | CASSLGPRTGGNSPLHF
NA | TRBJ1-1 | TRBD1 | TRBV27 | TGTGCCAGCAGTTGGGGGACAGGGTCTGAAGCTTTCTTT | CASSWGTGSEAFF
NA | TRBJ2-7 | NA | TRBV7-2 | TGTGCCAGCAGCTTATCTATTGCCTACGAGCAGTACTTC | CASSLSIAYEQYF
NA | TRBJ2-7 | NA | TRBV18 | TGTGCCAGCTCACATCCCCCGGGGGTCGACGAGCAGTACTTC | CASSHPPGVDEQYF
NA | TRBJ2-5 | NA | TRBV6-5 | TGTGCCAGCAGCCGCGGGACAGCCCAAGAGACCCAGTACTTC | CASSRGTAQETQYF
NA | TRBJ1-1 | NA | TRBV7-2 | TGTGCCAGCAGCCTTATCCGGGACACCATGGAAGCTTTCTTT | CASSLIRDTMEAFF
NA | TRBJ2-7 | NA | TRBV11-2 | TGTGCCAGCAGCTTAGATTGGGTTCAGGGATACGAGCAGTACTTC | CASSLDWVQGYEQYF